This T cell receptor (beta chain) was obtained from a study of Graves' ophthalmopathy and Graves' hyperthyroidism. As the template, RNA transcripts were used to amplify TCR beta CDR3 regions. First-round RT-PCR relied on HTBI primers, and a second-round multiplex PCR came next. TCRdb reprocessed the multiplex PCR reads with MiXCR, giving one entry per CDR3 protein. Seen here are hundreds of thousands of distinct CDR3 sequences, around an eighth observed once, and the top ten hold approximately 9.8%. It was from about 9.1 ml of fresh peripheral blood that the PBMCs came. With respect to this clonotype: Its antigen is not known.

Trimming took 3 bases from V and 3 from J, leaving 8 bases between them. The germline gives CDR1 LNHDA, CDR2 SQIVND (reference sequence). The CDR3 extends over 13 amino acids. Findings and limits, study-wide: Most expanded clonotypes from thyroid (those above 0.001 frequency) were also found in blood. The model achieved about 67% sensitivity and less than 75% specificity for ophthalmopathy progression.

The chain employs TRBV19 and TRBJ1-2; no definite D call. Sequencing was done on a sample of blood. The clonotype comes from a woman aged 25 to 45 with Graves' ophthalmopathy. The CDR3 is CASSIWEDYGYTF. The CDR3 DNA sequence: TGTGCCAGTAGTATTTGGGAGGACTATGGCTACACCTTC.